One sample yielded the 21 T cell receptor beta chains listed below, sequenced in a study of post-analysis software for immune sequencing data. General study findings and limits: Roughly five TRBV segments, including TRBV5-6, TRBV5-1 and TRBV20-1, were more frequent in patients than controls.

The TCR beta cDNA libraries carried unique molecular identifiers. One entry per CDR3 protein results from TCRdb running MiXCR on the PCR reads. This table has roughly 800,000 distinct CDR3 sequences, about 57% appearing once. Their cognate antigens are unknown. Sequencing was performed on blood. The receptors here all came from a girl aged 5-17 years with multiple sclerosis.

V is TRBV5-1 and J is TRBJ1-5; D possibly corresponds to TRBD1 (6 bases). The length of the CDR3 is 16 residues. Germline V gene sequence: CDR1 SGHRS, CDR2 YFSETQ. Trimming removed 0 bases from V and 2 bases from J, with 12 bases in between. In DNA form, the CDR3 reads TGCGCCAGCAGCTTGGCGGGGGCCGGGGGCAATCAGCCCCAGCATTTT. Translated, it gives CASSLAGAGGNQPQHF.

The chain joins TRBV6-5 to TRBJ2-7; D call uncertain. Trimming cost V 10 bases and J 0 bases, with 16 bases left between them. Per germline, CDR1 MNHEY and CDR2 SVGAGI. There are 14 residues in the CDR3. CDR3 DNA sequence: TGTGCCACCCAACGGGCAGGCAGCTCCTACGAGCAGTACTTC. This sequence encodes CATQRAGSSYEQYF.

V gene TRBV7-9 combines with J gene TRBJ2-5; the D is unclear. Germline values: CDR1 SEHNR, CDR2 FQNEAQ (reference sequence). V lost 5 bases and J 7 bases, leaving 17 bases between the germline ends. This CDR3 spans 14 amino acids. CDR3 nucleotide sequence: TGTGCCAGCAGCCCCGTCCCCATCACTGGGACCCAGTACTTC. It yields the protein CASSPVPITGTQYF.

The rearrangement links TRBV3-1 to TRBJ2-4, with 13 bases fitting TRBD2. TRBJ2-7 matches the DNA end more closely, so the J call is doubtful. From germline, CDR1 is LGHDT and CDR2 YNNKEL (reference sequence). This CDR3 comprises 15 residues. This chain's CDR3 is CASSQTGTSGIEQYF. CDR3 bases: TGTGCCAGCAGCCAGACCGGGACTAGCGGGATCGAGCAGTACTTC.

The rearrangement uses TRBV20-1 and TRBJ2-7, with TRBD1 identical over 7 bases. Germline-derived CDR1 and CDR2 are DFQATT and SNEGSKA (reference sequence). The CDR3 length is 15 residues. Germline trimming cut 0 bases from V and 0 bases from J; bases unmatched to any gene: 5. The CDR3 coding sequence is TGCAGTGCTAGAGATCCGACAGGGAGCTCCTACGAGCAGTACTTC. Its translation: CSARDPTGSSYEQYF.

The rearrangement joins TRBV5-1 to TRBJ2-1; D unclear. Germline loops: CDR1 SGHRS, CDR2 YFSETQ. Trimming stripped 2 bases from V and 15 bases from J, with 15 bases between. The CDR3 totals 12 residues. The CDR3 reads CASSLNDLIRFF. CDR3 bases: TGCGCCAGCAGCTTAAATGACCTAATCCGGTTCTTC.

This clonotype has more than one count but fewer than ten. The V and J genes are TRBV5-1 and TRBJ2-1; 9 nucleotides line up with TRBD1. Germline V gives CDR1 SGHRS, CDR2 YFSETQ. V lost 3 bases, J lost 8 bases, and 9 bases stayed unmatched. The CDR3 length is 15 residues. In DNA, the CDR3 is TGCGCCAGCAGCTGGGGGACAGGGCCTCTGGATGAGCAGTTCTTC. Protein sequence: CASSWGTGPLDEQFF.

The chain carries TRBV29-1 and TRBJ2-5, with D perhaps matching TRBD1 or TRBD2 (6 bases each). With 4 bases removed from V and 2 bases from J, the gap between germline ends came to 11 bases. From germline, CDR1 is SQVTM and CDR2 ANQGSEA. The CDR3 totals 13 residues. The CDR3 spells CSVGRGAQETQYF. The CDR3 bases are TGCAGCGTTGGTAGGGGGGCACAAGAGACCCAGTACTTC.

This clonotype was seen only a few times. CDR3 loop: CSVEMVAGASYEQYF. In nucleotides, the CDR3 is TGCAGCGTTGAAATGGTAGCGGGAGCCTCCTACGAGCAGTACTTC. The rearrangement joins TRBV29-1 to TRBJ2-7; 9 bases fit TRBD2. The V gene's germline CDR1 is SQVTM and CDR2 ANQGSEA. Trimming removed 2 bases from V and 0 bases from J; junction bases left unmatched: 5. The CDR3 has 15 amino acids.

This clonotype was observed a handful of times. The chain links TRBV12-3 or TRBV12-4 to TRBJ2-7; the match to TRBD1 covers 8 bases. V shed 8 bases and J 3 bases; nucleotides not matched to a gene: 9. The CDR3 covers 14 residues. DNA of the CDR3: TGTGCCAGCGCTACACGGGACAGGAACTACGAGCAGTACTTC. Translation gives CASATRDRNYEQYF.

This clonotype occurred a few times. V is TRBV12-3 or TRBV12-4 and J is TRBJ2-4, with D perhaps TRBD1 (6 bases). This CDR3 has 14 residues. V lost 3 bases, J lost 5 bases, and 11 bases lay in between. The CDR3: CASSFNGGQNIQYF. DNA for the CDR3: TGTGCCAGCAGTTTTAATGGGGGCCAAAACATTCAGTACTTC.

The chain has TRBV29-1 and TRBJ2-3, with D perhaps matching TRBD1 (5 bases). The CDR3 consists of 13 residues. V lost 6 bases and J 0 bases, leaving 10 bases between the germline ends. The V gene's germline CDR1 is SQVTM and CDR2 ANQGSEA. The CDR3 sequence: CSVRVGSTDTQYF. The CDR3 coding sequence is TGCAGCGTCAGGGTAGGAAGCACAGATACGCAGTATTTT.

This clonotype came up once. The chain links TRBV19 to TRBJ1-2, with 10 positions matching TRBD1. V lost 5 bases and J lost 8; bases outside the gene matches: 8. The CDR3 consists of 14 residues. Germline values: CDR1 LNHDA, CDR2 SQIVND (reference sequence). The CDR3 DNA is TGTGCCAGTAGTTGGACAGGGGGTTTGGAAGGCTACACCTTC. Translating it yields CASSWTGGLEGYTF.

This clonotype was recorded a few times. The CDR3 DNA follows: TGTGCCAGCTCACCGCAGTACCAAGAGACCCAGTACTTC. Translated: CASSPQYQETQYF. This chain links TRBV18 with TRBJ2-5; D remains unclear. The V and J ends lost 3 bases and 0 bases respectively, with 5 bases between them. Germline-derived CDR1 and CDR2 are KGHSH and LQKENI. This CDR3 is built from 13 residues.

Comments on this clonotype: At one of its ends the junction is not consistent with the germline gene, which may arise from a read error. The chain employs TRBV29-1 and TRBJ2-7; TRBD1 matches 8 bases. This CDR3 has 14 amino acids. In germline, CDR1 is SQVTM, CDR2 ANQGSEA. The CDR3 is CSVEGQGNSYEQYF. CDR3 in DNA: TGCAGCGTCGAAGGACAGGGTAACTCCTACGAGCAGTACTTC.

This clonotype has a single count. This chain joins TRBV20-1 and TRBJ2-5; 9 nucleotides line up with TRBD2. The assigned J gene may be wrong: the sequence end matches TRBJ2-7 better. Germline V CDR1 and CDR2: DFQATT, SNEGSKA (reference sequence). The CDR3 loop spans 18 amino acids. The CDR3 nucleotides read TGCAGTGCTAGAGTTTTCCGCCGGTCAGCGGGAGGACGGTACGAGCAGTACTTC. Its protein product is CSARVFRRSAGGRYEQYF.

J is TRBJ2-3 and V is TRBV24-1, with D maybe TRBD2 (6 bases). Looked up from germline, CDR1 is KGHDR and CDR2 is SFDVKD. The V end lost 4 bases, the J end lost 1 base, and 11 bases lay between the germline ends. The CDR3 spans 15 residues. The CDR3 DNA reads TGTGCCACCAGTGAGGGGGGTTGGGGCACAGATACGCAGTATTTT. Protein sequence: CATSEGGWGTDTQYF.

In its sample, this clonotype was seen a few times. CDR3 sequence reads: CASSLGGRVEWNYGYTF. CDR3 DNA: TGTGCCAGCAGCTTAGGTGGCAGGGTCGAGTGGAACTATGGCTACACCTTC. V is TRBV7-9 and J is TRBJ1-2, with D possibly being TRBD1 (5 bases). V lost 1 base and J 2 bases, leaving 17 bases between the germline ends. The germline CDR1 and CDR2 sequences are SEHNR and FQNEAQ (reference sequence). The CDR3 is 17 residues long.

The V call is TRBV7-6, the J call TRBJ2-2, with unresolved D. The CDR3 contains 12 residues. Germline V gene sequence: CDR1 SGHVS, CDR2 FNYEAQ. The ends were cut back, 8 bases at V and 5 bases at J, with 9 bases in the middle. This chain's CDR3 is CASPDLTGELFF. The CDR3 DNA sequence: TGTGCCAGCCCCGACTTGACCGGGGAGCTGTTTTTT.

The sample holds a few counts of this clonotype. The chain joins TRBV7-2 to TRBJ1-1; perhaps TRBD1 as D (5 bases). The germline CDR1 and CDR2 sequences are SGHTA and FQGNSA. The CDR3 is made up of 13 amino acids. Trimming cost V 7 bases and J 7 bases, with 16 bases left between them. This chain's CDR3 is CASTGQQGLEAFF. CDR3 nucleotides: TGTGCCAGCACCGGACAACAAGGTCTTGAAGCTTTCTTT.

V and J are TRBV29-1 and TRBJ2-3, with TRBD2 identical over 7 bases. V was clipped by 7 bases and J by 0 bases; unmatched bases: 4. Per germline, CDR1 SQVTM and CDR2 ANQGSEA. The CDR3 runs to 13 residues. The CDR3 protein is CSGQRGSTDTQYF. The DNA for the CDR3 is TGCAGCGGCCAGCGGGGCAGCACAGATACGCAGTATTTT.